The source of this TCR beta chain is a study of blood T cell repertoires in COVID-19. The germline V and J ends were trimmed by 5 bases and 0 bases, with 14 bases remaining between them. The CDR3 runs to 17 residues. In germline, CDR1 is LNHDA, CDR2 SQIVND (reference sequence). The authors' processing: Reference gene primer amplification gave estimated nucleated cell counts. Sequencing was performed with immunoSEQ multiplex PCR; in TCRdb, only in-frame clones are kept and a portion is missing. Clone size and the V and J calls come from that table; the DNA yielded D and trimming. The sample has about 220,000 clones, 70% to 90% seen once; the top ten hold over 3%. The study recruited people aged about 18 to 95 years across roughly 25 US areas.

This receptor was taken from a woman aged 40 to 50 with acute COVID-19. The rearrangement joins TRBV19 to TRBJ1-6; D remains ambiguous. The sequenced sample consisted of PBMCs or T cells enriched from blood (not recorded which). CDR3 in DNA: TGTGCCAGTAGTGTCAAACCAGAAAGCTCCTATAATTCACCCCTCCACTTT. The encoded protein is CASSVKPESSYNSPLHF.